Detailed here is one T cell receptor (beta chain). Its antigen is still unknown. Terminally differentiated effector memory CD45RA+ cells were excluded by CCR7 positive selection of CD45RO-negative cells. This specimen comes from a study of shared clonotypes between healthy human individuals. Findings of the study overall: Sharing across four donors was highest in naive CD4 (around 5%) and lowest in memory CD8 (roughly 0.4%).

Method: immunoSEQ multiplex PCR; TCRdb's copy keeps in-frame clones and lacks some. The sample lists about 2.1 million clones; around 93% were seen once. The CDR3 consists of 20 residues. CDR1 and CDR2 from the germline V gene are SGDLS and YYNGEE. Unmatched junction bases numbered 13, after V lost 4 bases and J lost 0 bases. Sequencing input: naive CD8+ T cells from PBMCs. The V gene is TRBV9, the J gene TRBJ2-1; 13 bases agree with TRBD2. The receptor's source is a man younger than 30 in good health. Some clones in this sample may be carry-over from other donors' samples. The CDR3 sequence: CASSLMVGLAGSSSYNEQFF. CDR3 in DNA: TGTGCCAGCAGCCTCATGGTGGGACTAGCGGGATCGAGCTCCTACAATGAGCAGTTCTTC.